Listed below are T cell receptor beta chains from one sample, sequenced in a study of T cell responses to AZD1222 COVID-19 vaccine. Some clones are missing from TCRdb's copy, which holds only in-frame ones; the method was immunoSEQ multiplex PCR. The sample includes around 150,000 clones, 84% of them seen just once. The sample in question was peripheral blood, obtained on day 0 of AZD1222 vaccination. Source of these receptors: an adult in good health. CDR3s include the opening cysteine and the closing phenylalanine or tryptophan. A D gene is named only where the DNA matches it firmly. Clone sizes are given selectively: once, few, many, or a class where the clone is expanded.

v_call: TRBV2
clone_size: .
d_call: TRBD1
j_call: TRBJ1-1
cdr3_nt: TGTGCCAGCAGATACAGGGGGCGGACTGAAGCTTTCTTT
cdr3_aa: CASRYRGRTEAFF

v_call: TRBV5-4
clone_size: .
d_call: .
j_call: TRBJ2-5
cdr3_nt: TGTGCCAGCAGCTTTGGACTGCAAGAGACCCAGTACTTC
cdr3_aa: CASSFGLQETQYF

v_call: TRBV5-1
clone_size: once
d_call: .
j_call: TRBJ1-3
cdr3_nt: TGCGCCAGCAGCTCGGGCGGAAGCTCTGGAAACACCATATATTTT
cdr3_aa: CASSSGGSSGNTIYF

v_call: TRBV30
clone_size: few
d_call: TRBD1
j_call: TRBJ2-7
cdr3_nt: TGTGCCTGGACAGGGGGATCCTACGAGCAGTACTTC
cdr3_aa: CAWTGGSYEQYF

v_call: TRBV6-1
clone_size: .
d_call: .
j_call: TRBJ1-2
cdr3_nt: TGTGCCAGCAGTGAAGGACAGGTTGGTGGCTACACCTTC
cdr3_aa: CASSEGQVGGYTF

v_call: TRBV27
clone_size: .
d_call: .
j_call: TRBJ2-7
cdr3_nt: TGTGCCAGCAGTTTTGGAGCTTCCTACGAGCAGTACTTC
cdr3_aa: CASSFGASYEQYF

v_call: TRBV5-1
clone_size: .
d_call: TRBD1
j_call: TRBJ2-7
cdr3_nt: TGCGCCAGCAGCTTTCGGACAGGGATGGACTACGAGCAGTACTTC
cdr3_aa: CASSFRTGMDYEQYF

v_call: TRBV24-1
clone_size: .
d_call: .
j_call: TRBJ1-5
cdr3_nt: TGTGCCACCAGTGACCGCAGGGTTAATCAGCCCCAGCATTTT
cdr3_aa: CATSDRRVNQPQHF

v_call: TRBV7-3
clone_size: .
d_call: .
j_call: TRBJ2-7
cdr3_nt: TGTGCCAGCAGCATTGACAGGTCGAGGGAGCAGTACTTC
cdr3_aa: CASSIDRSREQYF

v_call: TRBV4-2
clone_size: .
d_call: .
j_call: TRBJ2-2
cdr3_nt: TGTGCCAGCAGCGTCTTCTACAGGAATACGCCGAACACCGGGGAGCTGTTTTTT
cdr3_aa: CASSVFYRNTPNTGELFF

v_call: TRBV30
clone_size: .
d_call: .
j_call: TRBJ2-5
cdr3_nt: TGTGCCTGGAGGGGGGCCCCAGAGACCCAGTACTTC
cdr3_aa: CAWRGAPETQYF

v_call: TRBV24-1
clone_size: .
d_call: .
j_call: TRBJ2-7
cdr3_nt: TGTGCCACCAGTGTAGGCAGTGCCGACGAGCAGTACTTC
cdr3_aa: CATSVGSADEQYF

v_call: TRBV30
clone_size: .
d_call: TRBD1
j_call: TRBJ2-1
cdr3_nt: TGTGCCTGGCGACATATCGGACAGGGAAGAACCTACAATGAGCAGTTCTTC
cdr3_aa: CAWRHIGQGRTYNEQFF

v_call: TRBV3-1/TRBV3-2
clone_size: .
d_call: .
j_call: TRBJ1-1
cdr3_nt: TGTGCCAGCAGCCTACTGGGGGGGGAAAGGAGTAACACTGAAGCTTTCTTT
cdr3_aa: CASSLLGGERSNTEAFF

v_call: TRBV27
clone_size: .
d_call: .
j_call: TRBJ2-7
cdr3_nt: TGTGCCAGCAGGGTCGCGGTGGGGCCATACGAGCAGTACTTC
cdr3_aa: CASRVAVGPYEQYF

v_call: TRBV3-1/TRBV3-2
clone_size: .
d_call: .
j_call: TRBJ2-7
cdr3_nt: TGTGCCAGCAGCCAACAACAATCGGGGTACGAGCAGTACTTC
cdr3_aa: CASSQQQSGYEQYF

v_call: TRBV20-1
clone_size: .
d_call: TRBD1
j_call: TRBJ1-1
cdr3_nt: TGCAGGCTGGACAGGGAAACTTTCTTT
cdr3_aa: CRLDRETFF

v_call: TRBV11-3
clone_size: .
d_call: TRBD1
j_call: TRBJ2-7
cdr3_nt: TGTGCCAGCAGCTGGACAGGGTTCGGCGAGCAGTACTTC
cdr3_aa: CASSWTGFGEQYF

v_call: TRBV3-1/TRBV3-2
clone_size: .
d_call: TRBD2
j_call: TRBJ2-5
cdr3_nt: TGTGCCAGCAGCCAAACTAGCGGGGTAGAGACCCAGTACTTC
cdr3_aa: CASSQTSGVETQYF

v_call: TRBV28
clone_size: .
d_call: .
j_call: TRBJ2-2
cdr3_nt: TGTGCCAGCAGTTTTAGAGGACAGAACACCGGGGAGCTGTTTTTT
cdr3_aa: CASSFRGQNTGELFF